The 25 T cell receptor beta chains below come from one sample, sequenced in a study of regulatory T cells in long-lasting Graves disease. As to time point: persistent/refractory GD, antithyroid drugs over 5 years with positive TRAb. From PBMCs, RNA was extracted and then used to make the TCR library. The authors built TCR beta libraries using iRepertoire HTBI primers and Arm-PCR of CDR3 regions. TCRdb analysed the multiplex PCR reads with MiXCR anew, one entry per CDR3 protein. The data show 300,000 to 500,000 distinct CDR3 sequences, with less than 25% seen just once and around 20% held by the top ten. The material sequenced was peripheral blood mononuclear cells (PBMCs), taken when the disease was refractory, from a patient treated with antithyroid drugs. Every receptor here comes from a female donor with Graves disease.

There are many counts of this clonotype. The chain uses TRBV30 and TRBJ1-2, with a tentative D call TRBD1 (6 bases). Deletions cut 1 base from V and 8 bases from J, with 20 bases between. The CDR3 loop spans 15 amino acids. The germline V gene encodes CDR1 GTSNPN and CDR2 SVGIG (reference sequence). The CDR3 sequence: CAWSGGIRGPMGYTF. DNA for the CDR3: TGTGCCTGGAGTGGGGGTATCAGGGGCCCCATGGGCTACACCTTC.

This clonotype was seen a handful of times. The V gene is TRBV11-2, the J gene TRBJ1-4; D is ambiguous. This CDR3 is built from 14 residues. V was pared by 1 base and J by 4 bases, with 7 bases between. Per germline, CDR1 SGHAT and CDR2 FQNNGV. For the CDR3, the DNA is TGTGCCAGCAGCTTAGGGATAGTTAATGAAAAACTGTTTTTT. Its translation is CASSLGIVNEKLFF.

This clonotype was picked up many times. The chain combines TRBV28 with TRBJ2-7; the D gene is possibly TRBD1 (5 bases). V lost 7 bases and J lost 0, with 13 bases in between. The length of the CDR3 is 14 residues. Per the germline V gene, CDR1 is MDHEN and CDR2 is SYDVKM. Here the CDR3 DNA reads TGTGCCAGCAAAAGGACATTAAGCTCCTACGAGCAGTACTTC. Translating it yields CASKRTLSSYEQYF.

The J gene is TRBJ2-3, the V gene TRBV2; 11 bases match TRBD2. CDR3 length: 20 amino acids. Trimming cost V 5 bases and J 3 bases; bases outside gene matches: 19. Germline CDR1 reads SNHLY; CDR2 reads FYNNEI. DNA for the CDR3: TGTGCCAGCAGTTACACCCCGGGGACTAGCGGAGGAGGCGGGACAGATACGCAGTATTTT. It specifies CASSYTPGTSGGGGTDTQYF.

This clonotype was detected a few times. The rearrangement uses TRBV14 and TRBJ2-5, with D possibly matching TRBD1 (6 bases). The germline V gene has CDR1 SGHDN and CDR2 FVKESK. V lost 0 bases and J lost 1, with 12 bases in between. The CDR3 contains 16 residues. CDR3 region: CASSQDTGMVQETQYF. The CDR3 DNA sequence: TGTGCCAGCAGCCAAGATACAGGGATGGTCCAAGAGACCCAGTACTTC.

A note on this clonotype: One end of the junction varies from germline; a read error may be responsible. This chain joins TRBV7-9 and TRBJ2-5; D gene uncertain. CDR3 length equals 13 residues. Germline values: CDR1 SEHNR, CDR2 FQNEAQ (reference sequence). CDR3 DNA sequence: TGTGCCAGCAGCTTAGCGCTTGTTGAGACCCATTACTTC. This codes for CASSLALVETHYF.

For this clonotype: Germline and junction disagree at one end, which may indicate a read error. The chain joins TRBV7-8 to TRBJ2-5, with D perhaps TRBD1 (6 bases). The germline CDR1 and CDR2 sequences are SGHVS and FQNEAQ. This CDR3 has 19 residues. In nucleotides, the CDR3 is TGCGCCAGCAGCCAAGATCGTAAGGACAGAAACCTTTACCAAGAGACCCAGTACTTC. This gives the protein CASSQDRKDRNLYQETQYF.

The chain has TRBV7-9 and TRBJ1-1, with TRBD1 matching 7 bases. The CDR3 is made up of 14 amino acids. Per the germline V gene, CDR1 is SEHNR and CDR2 is FQNEAQ (reference sequence). V dropped 5 bases and J dropped 3; count of bases not matched to a gene: 6. CDR3 in DNA: TGTGCCAGCAGCATCAGACAGGGTTACACTGAAGCTTTCTTT. It codes for CASSIRQGYTEAFF. Variable domain in full (rest from reference TRBV7-9 and TRBJ1-1): DTGVSQNPRHKITKRGQNVTFRCDPISEHNRLYWYRQTLGQGPEFLTYFQNEAQLEKSRLLSDRFSAERPKGSFSTLEIQRTEQGDSAMYLCASSIRQGYTEAFFGQGTRLTVV.

V gene TRBV20-1 combines with J gene TRBJ2-7; 7 bases align to TRBD1. V lost 0 bases and J lost 2; bases outside the gene matches: 4. Germline V gives CDR1 DFQATT, CDR2 SNEGSKA (reference sequence). The CDR3 length is 14 residues. The CDR3 DNA is TGCAGTGCTAGAGAGGGGACAGCTACCTACGAGCAGTACTTC. Translated: CSAREGTATYEQYF.

This clonotype has more than one count but fewer than ten. The chain has TRBV7-2 and TRBJ2-5; no reliable D call. CDR1 and CDR2 from the germline V gene are SGHTA and FQGNSA. The CDR3 is 15 residues long. Trimming left V 5 bases short and J 2 bases short, with 15 bases between. In nucleotides, the CDR3 is TGTGCCAGCAGCCCGTCGTCTTTGGGACAAGAGACCCAGTACTTC. Translating it yields CASSPSSLGQETQYF.

Only a few counts were recorded for this clonotype. This chain connects TRBV7-8 to TRBJ2-7; a possible D gene is TRBD2 (7 bases). Trimming pared 1 base from V and 4 bases from J, leaving 17 bases between. The CDR3 contains 16 residues. Germline CDR1 is SGHVS and CDR2 is FQNEAQ. CDR3: CASSLGGGRGRYEQYF. The CDR3 nucleotides are TGTGCCAGCAGCTTAGGGGGGGGCAGGGGACGGTACGAGCAGTACTTC.

This clonotype was seen many times. This chain uses TRBV10-2 with TRBJ1-4; 8 positions match TRBD1. With V trimmed by 6 bases and J by 5 bases, 8 bases remained unmatched. Germline loops: CDR1 WSHSY, CDR2 SAAADI. This CDR3 has 15 residues. The CDR3 region has the DNA TGCGCCAGCAGAAACGGACAGGGTCGGAATGAAAAACTGTTTTTT. Amino acids: CASRNGQGRNEKLFF.

V and J are TRBV19 and TRBJ1-1; D is undetermined. Germline loops: CDR1 LNHDA, CDR2 SQIVND (reference sequence). The CDR3 length is 14 residues. V lost 2 bases, J lost 1 base, and 8 bases lay in between. In nucleotides, the CDR3 is TGTGCCAGTAGTATAAAGGGCTGGAACACTGAAGCTTTCTTT. Its protein product is CASSIKGWNTEAFF. Looking up the rest from reference TRBV19 and TRBJ1-1 gives the full variable domain: DGGITQSPKYLFRKEGQNVTLSCEQNLNHDAMYWYRQDPGQGLRLIYYSQIVNDFQKGDIAEGYSVSREKKESFPLTVTSAQKNPTAFYLCASSIKGWNTEAFFGQGTRLTVV.

This clonotype was observed at least ten times. V and J are TRBV28 and TRBJ1-6, with D unresolved. Trimming shortened V by 3 bases and J by 5 bases, and 11 bases separated the two germline ends. Germline CDR1 is MDHEN and CDR2 is SYDVKM. The CDR3 runs 15 residues. The CDR3 DNA reads TGTGCCAGCAGTTTCCTTGGAACCGATAATTCACCCCTCCACTTT. Translation: CASSFLGTDNSPLHF.

This clonotype occurred many times. The CDR3 sequence is CATGQMNTEAFF. Written as DNA, the CDR3 is TGTGCCACCGGACAGATGAACACTGAAGCTTTCTTT. V gene TRBV28 combines with J gene TRBJ1-1; D possibly corresponds to TRBD1 (6 bases). CDR1 and CDR2 from the germline V gene are MDHEN and SYDVKM. The CDR3 covers 12 residues. V shed 10 bases and J shed 0 bases, with 9 bases lying between them.

This clonotype showed up many times. The V and J genes are TRBV12-3 or TRBV12-4 and TRBJ2-2; 8 bases agree with TRBD2. The CDR3 loop spans 16 amino acids. The V and J ends lost 7 bases and 1 base, in that order; junction bases with no gene match: 8. CDR3: CASTHLGLVNTGELFF. The DNA for the CDR3 is TGTGCCAGCACCCATCTGGGACTAGTGAACACCGGGGAGCTGTTTTTT.

This clonotype turned up a few times. V usage is TRBV5-1 and J usage is TRBJ1-2, with TRBD1 identical over 11 bases. The CDR3 contains 17 residues. V dropped 4 bases and J dropped 5; count of bases not matched to a gene: 13. Germline V gene lookup returns CDR1 SGHRS and CDR2 YFSETQ. The CDR3 here is CASSTQPPGQGEYGYTF. CDR3 bases: TGCGCCAGCAGCACACAACCCCCGGGACAGGGGGAGTATGGCTACACCTTC.

This clonotype has a handful of counts. The chain links TRBV30 to TRBJ2-2; tentatively, D is TRBD2 (5 bases). CDR3 length: 13 amino acids. Per germline, CDR1 GTSNPN and CDR2 SVGIG (reference sequence). The ends were cut back, 5 bases at V and 4 bases at J, with 11 bases in the middle. CDR3 protein: CAWDLSGTGELFF. DNA for the CDR3: TGTGCCTGGGATTTGAGCGGCACCGGGGAGCTGTTTTTT.

Worth noting for this clonotype: Being one base from a much bigger clone, this may be a read error. V usage is TRBV6-1 and J usage is TRBJ2-5; D is ambiguous. Per the germline V gene, CDR1 is MNHNS and CDR2 is SASEGT. The V end lost 8 bases, the J end lost 1 base, and 14 bases lay between the germline ends. The CDR3 totals 14 residues. Here the CDR3 DNA reads TGTGCCAGCGGTCATTTAGAGTCCCAAGAGACCCAGTACTTC. Translating gives CASGHLESQETQYF.

This chain uses TRBV28 with TRBJ2-7; D is uncertain. The CDR3 runs to 14 residues. CDR1 and CDR2 from the germline V gene are MDHEN and SYDVKM. The V end was cut by 5 bases, the J end by 0 bases, with 11 bases between. DNA of the CDR3: TGTGCCAGCAGTAAGGAACTCAACTCCTACGAGCAGTACTTC. It encodes CASSKELNSYEQYF.

This chain connects TRBV12-3 or TRBV12-4 to TRBJ2-2, with a tentative D call TRBD1 (7 bases). V was pared by 5 bases and J by 5 bases, with 18 bases between. This CDR3 contains 16 residues. This CDR3 reads CASSTVGGGRTGELFF. CDR3 coding DNA: TGTGCCAGCAGTACCGTTGGAGGGGGCAGGACCGGGGAGCTGTTTTTT.

This clonotype was recorded many times. Relative to the germline gene, one junction end is altered; a read error may explain this. The rearrangement uses TRBV11-2 and TRBJ2-7, with TRBD1 matching 7 bases. CDR3 size: 14 residues. Germline CDR1 SGHAT, CDR2 FQNNGV. The CDR3: CASTGTVFSSEQYF. The CDR3 DNA follows: TGTGCCAGCACCGGGACAGTCTTTTCCTCCGAGCAGTACTTC.

In its sample, this clonotype was seen many times. This sequence joins TRBV28 and TRBJ1-5; D uncertain. This CDR3 contains 15 residues. The germline CDR1 and CDR2 sequences are MDHEN and SYDVKM. Trimming stripped 5 bases from V and 0 bases from J, with 11 bases between. The CDR3 DNA is TGTGCCAGCAGTCCCATCCAGCCTAGCAATCAGCCCCAGCATTTT. It translates to CASSPIQPSNQPQHF.

Ten or more counts support this clonotype. The V and J genes are TRBV7-2 and TRBJ1-1, with TRBD1 matching over 7 bases. Trimming took 5 bases from V and 5 from J; bases not matched to a gene: 8. The germline V gene encodes CDR1 SGHTA and CDR2 FQGNSA. The CDR3 consists of 14 residues. The CDR3 sequence: CASSQGEGATEAFF. CDR3 DNA sequence: TGTGCCAGCAGCCAGGGGGAGGGGGCAACTGAAGCTTTCTTT.

This clonotype was observed many times. This rearrangement joins TRBV7-2 to TRBJ2-7; 8 bases agree with TRBD1. Germline V lookup: CDR1 SGHTA, CDR2 FQGNSA. Trimming removed 5 bases from V and 1 base from J; junction bases left unmatched: 10. There are 16 residues in the CDR3. DNA of the CDR3: TGTGCCAGCAGCCTTCAGGGGGACAGGCTTTCCTACGAGCAGTACTTC. Its translation: CASSLQGDRLSYEQYF.